Listed here are 2 T cell receptor beta chains from one sample, sequenced in a study of blood T cells in healthy people across ages (dated by TCRdb to between 2014 and 2017). Preparation of the library involved 5' RACE. Sequencing relied on an Illumina HiSeq 2500. A second PCR of about 7 to 12 cycles was performed with a sample-barcoded 5' primer and a J-beta primer mix. TCRdb took the public reads, trimmed them with fastp at Q25, ran MiXCR for clone calling and kept in-frame beta chains. Each entry is one CDR3 protein sequence, shown with its most common DNA and genes. The sample table shows around 400,000 distinct CDR3 sequences, and roughly half are seen once. The top ten clones comprise 51% of the sample. The specimen sequenced was blood. All receptors derive from a man between 60 and 70 years old in good health.

V is TRBV3-1 and J is TRBJ1-3, with 9 bases aligning to TRBD1. V shed 4 bases, J shed 0 bases, and the junction held 13 bases outside the gene matches. CDR3 length equals 19 residues. CDR1 is LGHDT and CDR2 is YNNKEL in the germline V gene (reference sequence). This CDR3 is CASSPGTGLRSPSGNTIYF. The CDR3 region has the DNA TGTGCCAGCAGCCCCGGGACAGGGCTGCGCTCACCCTCTGGAAACACCATATATTTT.

This clonotype was counted between two and nine times. This sequence joins TRBV27 and TRBJ2-5; the D is unclear. Judging by the DNA end, TRBJ2-7 fits better; the J call may be wrong. The CDR3 loop spans 10 amino acids. Germline-derived CDR1 and CDR2 are MNHEY and SMNVEV (reference sequence). The CDR3 spells CASSFHEQYF. The CDR3 coding sequence is TGTGCCAGCAGTTTCCACGAGCAGTACTTC.